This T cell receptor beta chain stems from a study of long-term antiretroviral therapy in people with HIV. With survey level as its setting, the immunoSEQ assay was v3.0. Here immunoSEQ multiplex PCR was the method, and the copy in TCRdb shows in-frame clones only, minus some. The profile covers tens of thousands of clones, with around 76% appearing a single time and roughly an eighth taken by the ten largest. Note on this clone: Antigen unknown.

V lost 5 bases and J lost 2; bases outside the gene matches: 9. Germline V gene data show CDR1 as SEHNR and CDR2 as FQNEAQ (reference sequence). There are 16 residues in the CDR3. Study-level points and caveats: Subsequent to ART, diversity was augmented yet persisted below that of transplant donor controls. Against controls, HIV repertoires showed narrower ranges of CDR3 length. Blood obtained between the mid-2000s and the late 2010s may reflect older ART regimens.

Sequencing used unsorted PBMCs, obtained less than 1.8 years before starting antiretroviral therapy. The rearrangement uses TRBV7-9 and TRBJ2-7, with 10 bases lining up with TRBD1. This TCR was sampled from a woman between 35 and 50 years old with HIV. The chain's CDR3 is CASSGTGVGDAYEQYF. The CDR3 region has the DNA TGTGCCAGCAGCGGGACAGGGGTAGGGGATGCCTACGAGCAGTACTTC.